These T cell receptor beta chains were read from a single sample in a study of tumor and adjacent non-tumor tissue in lung cancer. TCRdb used MiXCR to reprocess the multiplex PCR reads, holding one entry per CDR3 protein. The sample holds tens of thousands of distinct CDR3 sequences, 65% to 75% seen once. Sequenced sample: lung tumor tissue. These receptors all come from a woman in her 70s with non-small cell lung cancer. The CDR3 runs from the conserved cysteine through the conserved F or W. Each record gives: clone size, V gene, D gene, J gene, CDR3 DNA, CDR3 protein. The D gene is left open where the match is weak. Where a row states a size, it is once, few, many or the class of an expanded clone; other rows omit it.

size: few
V: TRBV20-1
D: -
J: TRBJ1-6
DNA: TGCAGTGCTATAATCTCAGGGGACTCCGCGGGTCCCCTCCACTTT
CDR3: CSAIISGDSAGPLHF

size: -
V: TRBV28
D: TRBD1
J: TRBJ1-5
DNA: TGTGTCAACTCTACAACGGGACAGGGAAGCAATCAGCCCCAGCATTTT
CDR3: CVNSTTGQGSNQPQHF

size: -
V: TRBV6-5
D: -
J: TRBJ1-4
DNA: TGTGTCAGCAGGGAGAACGAAAAACTGTTTTTT
CDR3: CVSRENEKLFF

size: -
V: TRBV6-5
D: -
J: TRBJ1-1
DNA: TGTGCCAGCAGTTACTCAATTCGGGTGGATGGGGCTTGCTTT
CDR3: CASSYSIRVDGACF

size: many
V: TRBV20-1
D: -
J: TRBJ1-6
DNA: TGCAGTGCTAGAGATGGGGGTGGTGGGTCCAATAATTCACCCCTCCACTTT
CDR3: CSARDGGGGSNNSPLHF

size: -
V: TRBV29-1
D: TRBD1
J: TRBJ1-1
DNA: TGCAGCGTCGGACAGGGTTTCCCGAACACTGAAGCTTTCTTT
CDR3: CSVGQGFPNTEAFF

size: medium-sized
V: TRBV29-1
D: TRBD2
J: TRBJ2-3
DNA: TGCAGCGGTAGCGGGAACACAGATACGCAGTATTTT
CDR3: CSGSGNTDTQYF

size: few
V: TRBV5-1
D: -
J: TRBJ1-5
DNA: TGCGCCAGCAGCTTGGCCGGTCAGGGTCAGCCCCAGCATTTT
CDR3: CASSLAGQGQPQHF

size: once
V: TRBV11-1
D: -
J: TRBJ2-2
DNA: TGTGCCAGCAGCTTAGAGAGCGGTCACACCGGGGAGCCGTTTTTT
CDR3: CASSLESGHTGEPFF

size: -
V: TRBV20-1
D: -
J: TRBJ2-7
DNA: TGCAGTGTTAGAGACGCAAGAGGGAGTCTATACGAGCAGTACTTC
CDR3: CSVRDARGSLYEQYF

size: -
V: TRBV20-1
D: -
J: TRBJ1-5
DNA: TGCAGTCCTAGAGTTCAACTTAGCAATCAACCCCAGCATTTT
CDR3: CSPRVQLSNQPQHF

size: -
V: TRBV7-9
D: -
J: TRBJ2-7
DNA: TGTGCCAGCAGCTTAGGGGGGGCGCTTTACGAGCAGTACTTC
CDR3: CASSLGGALYEQYF

size: -
V: TRBV24-1
D: -
J: TRBJ2-2
DNA: TGTGCCATCAGTGATGCCCGGACAGCGAACACTGGGGAGCTGTTTTTT
CDR3: CAISDARTANTGELFF

size: few
V: TRBV5-1
D: TRBD1
J: TRBJ2-1
DNA: TGCGCCAGCAGTCCCGGGACAGGGGAATGGGAGCAGTTTTTC
CDR3: CASSPGTGEWEQFF

size: once
V: TRBV4-2
D: TRBD2
J: TRBJ2-5
DNA: TGTGCCATCATCCAGCAAAGGACTAGCGGGAGGGCAAAGACCCAGTACTTC
CDR3: CAIIQQRTSGRAKTQYF

size: -
V: TRBV24-1
D: TRBD1
J: TRBJ2-3
DNA: TGTGCCACCAGAGATCAACCGGGACAGGGGGCAGACACGCAGTATTTT
CDR3: CATRDQPGQGADTQYF

size: once
V: TRBV12-3/TRBV12-4
D: TRBD1
J: TRBJ1-6
DNA: TGTACCATCAGCCACGCGACAGGGGATAGCTCCTATAATTCACCCCTCCACTTT
CDR3: CTISHATGDSSYNSPLHF

size: -
V: TRBV12-3/TRBV12-4
D: -
J: TRBJ2-7
DNA: TGTGCCAGCAGCCCGAGGGAGGCGGGAAAGACGGAGCAGTACTTC
CDR3: CASSPREAGKTEQYF